The 14 T cell receptor beta chains reported below all come from one sample, sequenced in a study of T cell responses to AZD1222 COVID-19 vaccine. Libraries were prepared by immunoSEQ multiplex PCR; TCRdb keeps only in-frame clonotypes and omits some of them. Of roughly 35,000 clones in the sample, 65% to 90% were seen once. The sequenced sample was peripheral blood, obtained on day 0 of AZD1222 vaccination. All receptors come from an adult in good health.

V usage is TRBV4-1 and J usage is TRBJ2-7; TRBD2 is a possible D gene (6 bases). CDR1 is MGHRA, CDR2 YSYEKL, per germline. V shed 0 bases and J shed 2 bases, with 14 bases lying between them. The CDR3 runs to 16 residues. This chain's CDR3 is CASSQDWGEFTYEQYF. CDR3 sequence (DNA): TGCGCCAGCAGCCAAGATTGGGGGGAATTCACCTACGAGCAGTACTTC.

The chain carries TRBV5-4 and TRBJ2-3; 9 positions match TRBD1. V gave up 4 bases and J gave up 3 bases; unmatched junction bases: 3. The CDR3 totals 14 residues. Germline lookup yields CDR1 SGHNT and CDR2 YYREEE (reference sequence). DNA for the CDR3: TGTGCCAGCAGCGGACAGGGGTGGACAGATACGCAGTATTTT. It is translated as CASSGQGWTDTQYF. Using reference TRBV5-4 and TRBJ2-3 for the parts outside the CDR3, the full variable domain is ETGVTQSPTHLIKTRGQQVTLRCSSQSGHNTVSWYQQALGQGPQFIFQYYREEENGRGNFPPRFSGLQFPNYSSELNVNALELDDSALYLCASSGQGWTDTQYFGPGTRLTVL.

This clone came up a few times. The chain recombines TRBV18 with TRBJ2-1; 7 positions agree with TRBD2. V trimming: 3 bases; J trimming: 5 bases; junction bases outside the gene matches: 7. CDR3 length: 15 amino acids. Per germline, CDR1 KGHSH and CDR2 LQKENI. The CDR3 sequence is CASSPPSGVDNEQFF. The CDR3 DNA reads as TGTGCCAGCTCACCCCCTAGCGGAGTCGACAATGAGCAGTTCTTC.

This rearrangement joins TRBV5-1 to TRBJ2-7; 7 positions match TRBD1. This CDR3 is 14 amino acids long. With V trimmed by 6 bases and J by 1 base, 7 bases remained unmatched. Germline V lookup: CDR1 SGHRS, CDR2 YFSETQ. As DNA, the CDR3 is TGCGCCAGCACTGTCGGGACAGCTTCCTACGAGCAGTACTTC. This gives the protein CASTVGTASYEQYF.

The chain recombines TRBV6-1 with TRBJ2-1; D is unclear. Germline-derived CDR1 and CDR2 are MNHNS and SASEGT. With 1 base removed from V and 0 bases from J, the gap between germline ends came to 10 bases. The CDR3 is made up of 16 amino acids. CDR3 loop: CASSEDRVASYNEQFF. The DNA of the CDR3 is TGTGCCAGCAGTGAAGACAGAGTAGCCTCCTACAATGAGCAGTTCTTC.

This chain connects TRBV7-3 to TRBJ2-5, with D possibly being TRBD1 (5 bases). CDR1 and CDR2 (germline): SGHTA, FQGTGA. Trimming removed 5 bases from V and 4 bases from J, with 14 bases in between. This CDR3 contains 14 residues. CDR3 DNA sequence: TGTGCCAGCAGCGCTCAAGGGGCCCCAGAGACCCAGTACTTC. Residues: CASSAQGAPETQYF. The variable domain in full, completed from reference TRBV7-3 and TRBJ2-5, reads GAGVSQTPSNKVTEKGKYVELRCDPISGHTALYWYRQSLGQGPEFLIYFQGTGAADDSGLPNDRFFAVRPEGSVSTLKIQRTERGDSAVYLCASSAQGAPETQYFGPGTRLLVL.

This chain uses TRBV18 with TRBJ1-3; D is unclear. Germline V gene sequence: CDR1 KGHSH, CDR2 LQKENI. This CDR3 spans 16 amino acids. V lost 1 base and J lost 0, with 10 bases in between. CDR3 sequence: CASSPHPPSSGNTIYF. The CDR3 DNA is TGTGCCAGCTCACCACACCCGCCGTCCTCTGGAAACACCATATATTTT.

The rearrangement uses TRBV4-3 and TRBJ1-3; D unresolved. Trimming stripped 1 base from V and 0 bases from J, with 4 bases between. The length of the CDR3 is 14 residues. CDR1 is LGHNA, CDR2 YSLEER, per germline. The CDR3 DNA follows: TGCGCCAGCAGCCAAGGAGCCTCTGGAAACACCATATATTTT. Protein: CASSQGASGNTIYF.

This clone was detected a few times. The chain is built from TRBV21-1 and TRBJ2-5; TRBD1 is the table's D call and was not checked against the DNA. TRBV21-1 is marked as a pseudogene. The CDR3 extends over 14 amino acids. The CDR3 here is CASSKNRGQETQYF. The CDR3 region has the DNA TGTGCCAGCAGCAAAAACAGGGGGCAAGAGACCCAGTACTTC.

The chain uses TRBV7-8 and TRBJ1-1; D not certain. V was trimmed by 2 bases and J by 11 bases, leaving 12 bases between them. Germline values: CDR1 SGHVS, CDR2 FQNEAQ. The CDR3 contains 12 residues. The CDR3 nucleotides read TGTGCCAGCAGCTTAAGGCTGGACTGGGCTTTCTTT. Translation gives CASSLRLDWAFF.

This rearrangement joins TRBV4-1 to TRBJ2-1, with D unclear. The CDR3 is made up of 16 amino acids. V was shortened by 7 bases and J by 5 bases, with 21 bases between the two germline ends. Germline V gives CDR1 MGHRA, CDR2 YSYEKL. The CDR3 nucleotides are TGCGCCAGCACACCTTGGGGTGAGTGGGCTCACAATGAGCAGTTCTTC. Its protein product is CASTPWGEWAHNEQFF.

This chain connects TRBV11-3 to TRBJ2-3; 10 positions agree with TRBD1. This CDR3 region has 14 residues. CDR1 SGHNT and CDR2 YENEEA come from the germline V gene. Trimming removed 5 bases from V and 4 bases from J; junction bases left unmatched: 3. The CDR3 DNA reads as TGTGCCAGCAGCCCAGGGACAGGGGCAGATACGCAGTATTTT. It codes for CASSPGTGADTQYF. Supplemented by reference TRBV11-3 and TRBJ2-3, the full variable domain reads EAGVVQSPRYKIIEKKQPVAFWCNPISGHNTLYWYLQNLGQGPELLIRYENEEAVDDSQLPKDRFSAERLKGVDSTLKIQPAELGDSAVYLCASSPGTGADTQYFGPGTRLTVL.

This chain connects TRBV6-5 to TRBJ2-5; 8 positions agree with TRBD2. Germline V gene sequence: CDR1 MNHEY, CDR2 SVGAGI. This CDR3 region has 16 residues. With V trimmed by 0 bases and J by 4 bases, 7 bases remained unmatched. The CDR3: CASSYSSGASGETQYF. The CDR3 bases are TGTGCCAGCAGTTACTCTAGCGGGGCCTCAGGAGAGACCCAGTACTTC.

The chain carries TRBV18 and TRBJ2-7; D not certain. The CDR3 is 13 amino acids. Germline loops: CDR1 KGHSH, CDR2 LQKENI. The V end lost 0 bases, the J end lost 2 bases, and 5 bases lay between the germline ends. CDR3 sequence: CASSPPGTYEQYF. The CDR3 DNA follows: TGTGCCAGCTCACCACCGGGCACCTACGAGCAGTACTTC.